These 22 T cell receptor beta chains were all obtained from the same sample, sequenced in a study of cytomegalovirus exposure and HLA in healthy donors. The PCR employed 60 Vbeta primers together with 13 Jbeta primers. Profiling relied on immunoSEQ multiplex PCR, and the TCRdb table lists in-frame clones only, not all of them. The table has about 110,000 clones, 76% seen once. The sequencing sample was made of PBMCs. These receptors were collected from a man aged 30-40 years in good health and CMV-seropositive.

The CDR3 loop is CASSALLAGGQETQYF. CDR3 DNA sequence: TGTGCCAGCAGTGCCCTACTAGCGGGGGGGCAGGAGACCCAGTACTTC. The V gene is TRBV6-6, the J gene TRBJ2-5; 13 nucleotides match TRBD2. Germline assignment: CDR1 MNHNY and CDR2 SVGAGI (reference sequence). V gave up 5 bases and J gave up 5 bases; unmatched junction bases: 8. The CDR3 is 16 residues long.

V is TRBV7-9 and J is TRBJ1-1; D possibly corresponds to TRBD1 (6 bases). From germline, CDR1 is SEHNR and CDR2 FQNEAQ (reference sequence). This CDR3 is built from 17 residues. V shed 3 bases and J shed 4 bases, with 21 bases lying between them. In DNA, the CDR3 is TGTGCCAGCAGCTTTCCCACCCGAGGGGAAGGGGGCACTGAAGCTTTCTTT. Its protein product is CASSFPTRGEGGTEAFF.

The gene calls are TRBV4-2 and TRBJ1-2; unclear D gene. This CDR3 spans 16 amino acids. V was cut by 5 bases and J by 1 base, with 17 bases left in between. Germline V gives CDR1 LGHNA, CDR2 YNFKEQ. The CDR3 nucleotides are TGTGCCAGCAGCTTGGCGGAGCGAAACAATAACTATGGCTACACCTTC. The encoded protein is CASSLAERNNNYGYTF.

This clone has a handful of counts. The chain employs TRBV19 and TRBJ1-5; the D is unclear. Trimming took 5 bases from V and 0 from J, leaving 8 bases between them. Germline V gene data show CDR1 as LNHDA and CDR2 as SQIVND (reference sequence). The CDR3 consists of 14 residues. Here the CDR3 DNA reads TGTGCCAGTAGTTTCGAGAATAGCAATCAGCCCCAGCATTTT. This codes for CASSFENSNQPQHF. The entire variable domain, with the rest obtained from reference TRBV19 and TRBJ1-5, is as follows: DGGITQSPKYLFRKEGQNVTLSCEQNLNHDAMYWYRQDPGQGLRLIYYSQIVNDFQKGDIAEGYSVSREKKESFPLTVTSAQKNPTAFYLCASSFENSNQPQHFGDGTRLSIL.

DNA of the CDR3: TGTGCCTGGGGTTCGACAGGTTGGGAGACCCAGTACTTC. Amino acid sequence: CAWGSTGWETQYF. The V gene is TRBV30, the J gene TRBJ2-5; D perhaps matches TRBD1 (6 bases). Trimming took off 5 bases at V and 5 bases at J, with 15 bases between the two ends. This CDR3 region has 13 residues. The germline V gene encodes CDR1 GTSNPN and CDR2 SVGIG (reference sequence). Based on the CDR3 plus reference TRBV30 and TRBJ2-5, the full variable domain is SQTIHQWPATLVQPVGSPLSLECTVEGTSNPNLYWYRQAAGRGLQLLFYSVGIGQISSEVPQNLSASRPQDRQFILSSKKLLLSDSGFYLCAWGSTGWETQYFGPGTRLLVL.

The V call is TRBV6-5, the J call TRBJ2-3; D not resolved. V was pared by 0 bases and J by 1 base, with 11 bases between. The CDR3 runs to 16 residues. The germline V gene has CDR1 MNHEY and CDR2 SVGAGI. CDR3 DNA: TGTGCCAGCAGTTACTCGATAACCCCGGGCACAGATACGCAGTATTTT. It is translated as CASSYSITPGTDTQYF.

V is TRBV6-5 and J is TRBJ2-3, with 8 bases that match TRBD2. Trimming removed 7 bases from V and 11 bases from J; junction bases left unmatched: 14. Germline CDR1 and CDR2: MNHEY and SVGAGI. The CDR3 is 14 amino acids. This CDR3 reads CASTQPGGHGGQYF. As DNA, the CDR3 is TGTGCCAGCACCCAGCCGGGGGGGCATGGCGGGCAGTATTTT.

The V gene is TRBV19, the J gene TRBJ1-6; D remains unclear. The CDR3 spans 12 residues. CDR1 and CDR2 (germline): LNHDA, SQIVND (reference sequence). Trimming removed 4 bases from V and 7 bases from J, with 5 bases in between. The CDR3 protein is CASSTGNSPLHF. In DNA form, the CDR3 reads TGTGCCAGTAGTACCGGGAATTCACCCCTCCACTTT.

The chain employs TRBV5-3 and TRBJ1-5; TRBD1 agrees at 7 bases. Being an ORF, TRBV5-3 has a function that is uncertain. The CDR3 has 14 residues. Germline trimming cut 4 bases from V and 6 bases from J; bases unmatched to any gene: 7. CDR3 bases: TGTGCCAGAAGCCCCGGGACAGCGAGTCAGCCCCAGCATTTT. Translating gives CARSPGTASQPQHF.

The CDR3 coding sequence is TGCGCCAGCAGCGCTACTAGCGGGGGGGCCGGGACCCAGTACTTC. It yields the protein CASSATSGGAGTQYF. The chain combines TRBV4-1 with TRBJ2-5, with 13 bases identical to TRBD2. V trimming: 5 bases; J trimming: 7 bases; junction bases outside the gene matches: 7. Germline CDR1 and CDR2: MGHRA and YSYEKL. This CDR3 spans 15 amino acids.

The count of this clone is one. The chain is built from TRBV11-2 and TRBJ1-1, with TRBD1 matching over 8 bases. V dropped 1 base and J dropped 1; count of bases not matched to a gene: 5. CDR1 is SGHAT and CDR2 is FQNNGV in the germline V gene. This CDR3 is 16 amino acids long. DNA of the CDR3: TGTGCCAGCAGCTTAGGGCAGGGGGCCGAGAACACTGAAGCTTTCTTT. Its translation: CASSLGQGAENTEAFF. The entire variable domain, with the rest obtained from reference TRBV11-2 and TRBJ1-1, is as follows: EAGVAQSPRYKIIEKRQSVAFWCNPISGHATLYWYQQILGQGPKLLIQFQNNGVVDDSQLPKDRFSAERLKGVDSTLKIQPAKLEDSAVYLCASSLGQGAENTEAFFGQGTRLTVV.

The genes are TRBV15 and TRBJ2-3; 8 bases are a match to TRBD2. Losses at the gene ends were 3 bases for V and 0 bases for J; bases not matched to a gene: 5. Germline V gene sequence: CDR1 LNHNV, CDR2 YYDKDF (reference sequence). This CDR3 has 16 residues. The CDR3 region is CATSSRSGGSTDTQYF. Here the CDR3 DNA reads TGTGCCACCAGCAGTCGGAGCGGGGGAAGCACAGATACGCAGTATTTT.

The sample holds a few counts of this clone. The chain carries TRBV9 and TRBJ1-3; D not certain. Deletions cut 0 bases from V and 0 bases from J, with 13 bases between. Per the germline V gene, CDR1 is SGDLS and CDR2 is YYNGEE. The CDR3 loop spans 17 amino acids. The CDR3 loop is CASSVVPREGSGNTIYF. The CDR3 nucleotides are TGTGCCAGCAGCGTAGTACCGCGGGAAGGCTCTGGAAACACCATATATTTT.

This clone was counted a single time. The chain couples TRBV7-6 to TRBJ2-2, with unresolved D. Per germline, CDR1 SGHVS and CDR2 FNYEAQ. V lost 1 base and J lost 0, with 6 bases in between. The length of the CDR3 is 15 residues. The CDR3 loop reads CASSLVPSNTGELFF. CDR3 in DNA: TGTGCCAGCAGCTTAGTTCCGTCGAACACCGGGGAGCTGTTTTTT.

This chain connects TRBV16 to TRBJ1-6, with no clear D. Per the germline V gene, CDR1 is KGHSY and CDR2 is FQNENV. The CDR3 has 13 amino acids. Trimming cost V 4 bases and J 13 bases, with 14 bases left between them. In DNA, the CDR3 is TGTGCCAGCAGCCCAAACATCCGTGCCCCCCTCCACTTT. It yields the protein CASSPNIRAPLHF.

V is TRBV5-1 and J is TRBJ2-3; weak D call: TRBD2 (6 bases). V shed 5 bases and J shed 2 bases, with 9 bases lying between them. The germline V gene encodes CDR1 SGHRS and CDR2 YFSETQ. The CDR3 covers 13 residues. The CDR3 reads CASREGVTDTQYF. In DNA form, the CDR3 reads TGCGCCAGCAGGGAGGGAGTCACAGATACGCAGTATTTT.

The rearrangement links TRBV11-2 to TRBJ1-4; D not resolved. The CDR3 loop spans 13 amino acids. The germline CDR1 and CDR2 sequences are SGHAT and FQNNGV. The V end lost 6 bases, the J end lost 8 bases, and 13 bases lay between the germline ends. The CDR3 protein is CASSPEQWEKLFF. CDR3 nucleotides: TGTGCCAGCAGTCCGGAACAGTGGGAAAAACTGTTTTTT. Based on the CDR3 plus reference TRBV11-2 and TRBJ1-4, the full variable domain is EAGVAQSPRYKIIEKRQSVAFWCNPISGHATLYWYQQILGQGPKLLIQFQNNGVVDDSQLPKDRFSAERLKGVDSTLKIQPAKLEDSAVYLCASSPEQWEKLFFGSGTQLSVL.

This rearrangement joins TRBV9 to TRBJ2-1; 9 bases align to TRBD1. After removal of 0 bases from V and 2 bases from J, the junction contained 3 bases not matched to a gene. The CDR3 is made up of 16 amino acids. Germline V CDR1 and CDR2: SGDLS, YYNGEE. The CDR3 DNA reads TGTGCCAGCAGCGTAGAGGACAGGGGACCCTACAATGAGCAGTTCTTC. Translation gives CASSVEDRGPYNEQFF. Combining the CDR3 with reference TRBV9 and TRBJ2-1 gives the whole variable domain DSGVTQTPKHLITATGQRVTLRCSPRSGDLSVYWYQQSLDQGLQFLIQYYNGEERAKGNILERFSAQQFPDLHSELNLSSLELGDSALYFCASSVEDRGPYNEQFFGPGTRLTVL.

The chain combines TRBV2 with TRBJ1-1; D is uncertain. The V end was cut by 4 bases, the J end by 5 bases, with 8 bases between. The germline gives CDR1 SNHLY, CDR2 FYNNEI. The CDR3 is 12 residues long. CDR3 loop: CASSVYTTEAFF. The CDR3 nucleotides are TGTGCCAGCAGTGTTTATACTACTGAAGCTTTCTTT. Full variable domain (remainder filled in from reference TRBV2 and TRBJ1-1): EPEVTQTPSHQVTQMGQEVILRCVPISNHLYFYWYRQILGQKVEFLVSFYNNEISEKSEIFDDQFSVERPDGSNFTLKIRSTKLEDSAMYFCASSVYTTEAFFGQGTRLTVV.

The genes are TRBV2 and TRBJ2-7, with D possibly TRBD1 on 6 matching bases. V was pared by 10 bases and J by 3 bases, with 13 bases between. Germline loops: CDR1 SNHLY, CDR2 FYNNEI. The CDR3 consists of 12 residues. Here the CDR3 DNA reads TGTGCCACCCACAGGGCTTTCTACGAGCAGTACTTC. Protein: CATHRAFYEQYF.

This chain connects TRBV11-3 to TRBJ2-5; 8 bases are a match to TRBD1. The CDR3 loop spans 15 amino acids. V was pared by 1 base and J by 5 bases, with 6 bases of the junction left unmatched. The germline gives CDR1 SGHNT, CDR2 YENEEA. The CDR3 spells CASSLGTGIRETQYF. The CDR3 bases are TGTGCCAGCAGCTTAGGGACAGGGATTCGGGAGACCCAGTACTTC. The full variable domain, rest sourced from reference TRBV11-3 and TRBJ2-5, is EAGVVQSPRYKIIEKKQPVAFWCNPISGHNTLYWYLQNLGQGPELLIRYENEEAVDDSQLPKDRFSAERLKGVDSTLKIQPAELGDSAVYLCASSLGTGIRETQYFGPGTRLLVL.

J is TRBJ1-1 and V is TRBV27; D is uncertain. Trimming removed 5 bases at V and 10 bases at J, with 14 bases between. The CDR3 length is 12 residues. Germline assignment: CDR1 MNHEY and CDR2 SMNVEV (reference sequence). CDR3 protein: CASSHLRAPAFF. The CDR3 DNA sequence: TGTGCCAGCAGTCACCTGCGCGCCCCAGCTTTCTTT.